This TCR beta chain was sequenced for a study of shared clonotypes between healthy human individuals. Study as a whole: Two female and a few male donors aged 18 to 49 were enrolled.

The method was immunoSEQ multiplex PCR; TCRdb's version includes in-frame clones alone and lacks a portion of them. The table includes some 530,000 clones, around four fifths detected once. CDR1 and CDR2 (germline): GTSNPN, SVGIG (reference sequence). The trim removed 6 bases at V and 0 bases at J, leaving 4 bases unmatched. CDR3 length equals 14 residues. Specimen: PBMCs. The TCR comes from a woman between 40 and 50 years old in good health. Some clones in this sample may be carry-over from other donors' samples. This sequence joins TRBV30 and TRBJ2-1; 8 nucleotides line up with TRBD1. The CDR3 DNA is TGTGCCTGCCAGGGGGCGAGCTCCTACAATGAGCAGTTCTTC. Its translation is CACQGASSYNEQFF.